This TCR beta chain stems from a study of cytomegalovirus exposure and HLA in healthy donors. The CDR3 has 14 residues. The germline CDR1 and CDR2 sequences are KGHSH and LQKENI. V was pared by 3 bases and J by 8 bases, with 3 bases of the junction left unmatched. The primer mix had 60 Vbeta and 13 Jbeta primers. TCRdb's table, derived via immunoSEQ multiplex PCR, lists solely in-frame clones and lacks some. The table shows fewer than 90,000 clones, with approximately 80% occurring only once. Study outcomes and limitations: Accounts indicate the classifier identified cytomegalovirus status with strong specificity and sensitivity.

Donors had nominal health at sampling but likely had unrecorded immune exposures. With respect to this clone: Its antigen remains unknown.

The sequenced material came from PBMCs. The gene calls are TRBV18 and TRBJ1-6; TRBD1 agrees at 8 bases. This clonotype originated in a human donor in good health. CDR3 sequence reads: CASSPTGVDSPLHF. For the CDR3, the DNA is TGTGCCAGCTCACCGACAGGGGTCGATTCACCCCTCCACTTT.